Presented here are 27 T cell receptor beta chains from one specimen sequenced in a study of tumor and adjacent non-tumor tissue in lung cancer. No cell sorting was done before RNA was extracted from the tissue. Three rounds of nested PCR, following a modified ARM-PCR protocol, produced the TCRbeta library. TCRdb independently ran MiXCR on the multiplex PCR reads; one entry per CDR3 protein. Of around 200,000 distinct CDR3 sequences in the sample, roughly 70% were seen once. Material for sequencing was lung tumor tissue. The origin of the receptors is a man aged 55 to 70 with non-small cell lung cancer.

This chain joins TRBV30 and TRBJ2-1; a weak D match, TRBD1 (5 bases). The length of the CDR3 is 16 residues. V was cut by 0 bases and J by 9 bases, with 21 bases left in between. Germline CDR1 reads GTSNPN; CDR2 reads SVGIG (reference sequence). The CDR3 coding sequence is TGTGCCTGGAGTGTACCGGCAGGGAATTTCGGCGTTGAGCAGTTCTTC. Amino acid sequence: CAWSVPAGNFGVEQFF. Together with reference TRBV30 and TRBJ2-1, the CDR3 gives the full variable domain: SQTIHQWPATLVQPVGSPLSLECTVEGTSNPNLYWYRQAAGRGLQLLFYSVGIGQISSEVPQNLSASRPQDRQFILSSKKLLLSDSGFYLCAWSVPAGNFGVEQFFGPGTRLTVL.

The chain recombines TRBV29-1 with TRBJ1-5; 7 bases agree with TRBD1. The CDR3 runs to 12 residues. Germline V gene sequence: CDR1 SQVTM, CDR2 ANQGSEA. The CDR3 sequence: CRVSQGDQPQHF. The CDR3 DNA sequence: TGCAGAGTCTCGCAGGGGGATCAGCCCCAGCATTTT.

For this clonotype: The conserved phenylalanine or tryptophan is not found at the CDR3 terminus, so this likely reflects a read error. The rearrangement joins TRBV11-2 to TRBJ1-5, with D unresolved. The J call could be wrong; TRBJ2-3 is a better fit for the DNA end. Germline V gene data show CDR1 as SGHAT and CDR2 as FQNNGV. The CDR3 is 13 amino acids. DNA of the CDR3: TGTGCCAGTAGCTTTCAAGGGCATCAGCCCCAGTATTAT. It encodes CASSFQGHQPQYY.

The chain recombines TRBV4-1 with TRBJ2-3, with D perhaps matching TRBD1 (6 bases). From germline, CDR1 is MGHRA and CDR2 YSYEKL. Trimming pared 5 bases from V and 2 bases from J, leaving 11 bases between. The CDR3 contains 14 residues. The CDR3 nucleotides are TGCGCCAGCAGCAATACAGGGAACACAGATACGCAGTATTTT. Residues: CASSNTGNTDTQYF.

The chain uses TRBV14 and TRBJ2-7, with D uncertain. This CDR3 region has 14 residues. V was trimmed by 3 bases and J by 1 base, leaving 10 bases between them. Germline CDR1 is SGHDN and CDR2 is FVKESK. CDR3 nucleotide sequence: TGTGCCAGCAGCCACTTACAGAAATCCTACGAGCAGTACTTC. Translated: CASSHLQKSYEQYF.

This rearrangement joins TRBV20-1 to TRBJ1-6, with TRBD1 as a possible D gene (5 bases). The CDR3 covers 16 residues. Trimming stripped 7 bases from V and 10 bases from J, with 26 bases between. Germline CDR1 DFQATT, CDR2 SNEGSKA (reference sequence). CDR3 DNA: TGCAGTGTTAGGAAGACCGGTGTGGGGGTACAGTCACCCCTCCACTTT. Translation: CSVRKTGVGVQSPLHF.

The chain recombines TRBV11-3 with TRBJ2-2, with 8 nucleotides matching TRBD2. Per the germline V gene, CDR1 is SGHNT and CDR2 is YENEEA. This CDR3 region has 18 residues. The CDR3: CISSSRGAGEYRAGELFF. The CDR3 DNA reads as TGTATCAGCAGCTCCCGGGGAGCGGGAGAATACAGAGCCGGGGAGCTGTTTTTT.

This clonotype was seen many times. The rearrangement uses TRBV29-1 and TRBJ1-1, with 7 bases matching TRBD1. The CDR3 loop spans 12 amino acids. Germline V CDR1 and CDR2: SQVTM, ANQGSEA. J was trimmed by 8 bases and V by 4 bases; bases with no gene match: 7. The CDR3 DNA sequence: TGCAGCGTTGCAGGGGGTTCAAAGGAAGCTTTCTTT. The encoded protein is CSVAGGSKEAFF.

In its sample, this clonotype was seen once. The chain joins TRBV5-6 to TRBJ2-1; TRBD1 matches at 8 bases. The CDR3 totals 14 residues. The V segment lost 2 bases and the J segment 6 bases; nucleotides outside the gene matches: 4. Germline loops: CDR1 SGHDT, CDR2 YYEEEE. The DNA for the CDR3 is TGTGCCAGCAGCTTCCGACAGGGGAGCAATGAGCAGTTCTTC. This gives the protein CASSFRQGSNEQFF.

Comment on this clonotype: No conserved phenylalanine or tryptophan is present at the end of the CDR3, so a read error is the likely explanation. This chain uses TRBV4-1 with TRBJ1-2; D might be TRBD1 (5 bases). The germline gives CDR1 MGHRA, CDR2 YSYEKL. This CDR3 is 15 amino acids long. The CDR3 DNA is TGCGCCACCAGCCAAGGCCGGGGACCTAAGTATGGCTACACCCTT. It specifies CATSQGRGPKYGYTL.

Concerning this clonotype: At one of its ends the junction is not consistent with the germline gene, which may arise from a read error. The V gene is TRBV20-1, the J gene TRBJ2-5; D may be TRBD1 (6 bases). The CDR3 is made up of 13 amino acids. Germline V gene sequence: CDR1 DFQATT, CDR2 SNEGSKA (reference sequence). CDR3 in DNA: TGCAGTGCTATCTACAGGGTTGGCGAGACCCAGCACTTC. Residues: CSAIYRVGETQHF.

With regard to this clonotype: This clone may be a read error of a much larger clone one base away. In nucleotides, the CDR3 is TGCAGTGCCCCTCTCATGAACACTGGAGCTTTCTTT. Its protein product is CSAPLMNTGAFF. V is TRBV20-1 and J is TRBJ1-1; no clear D. CDR3 length equals 12 residues. Germline V CDR1 and CDR2: DFQATT, SNEGSKA (reference sequence).

The V call is TRBV20-1, the J call TRBJ1-1; 9 bases agree with TRBD1. Germline V gene data show CDR1 as DFQATT and CDR2 as SNEGSKA (reference sequence). This CDR3 spans 11 amino acids. The CDR3: CRGEQGARTFF. Here the CDR3 DNA reads TGCAGAGGGGAACAGGGGGCGCGGACTTTCTTT.

This clonotype was counted a single time. This may stem from a read error, because a much larger clone lies one nucleotide away. CDR3 sequence: CSARDWVAEAFF. As DNA, the CDR3 is TGCAGTGCTAGAGATTGGGTCGCTGAAGCTTTCTTT. This chain joins TRBV20-1 and TRBJ1-1; D unclear. Germline loops: CDR1 DFQATT, CDR2 SNEGSKA (reference sequence). Between the trimmed V and J ends, which lost 0 bases and 6 bases, there was a span of 8 bases. The CDR3 sequence is 12 residues long.

Details on this clonotype: A read error may produce the germline difference seen at one junction end. The chain has TRBV11-3 and TRBJ2-5; D is undetermined. CDR3 size: 15 residues. Germline CDR1 reads SGHNT; CDR2 reads YENEEA. The chain's CDR3 is CASSLGCLGQEIQYF. For the CDR3, the DNA is TGTGCCAGCAGCTTAGGCTGCTTAGGCCAAGAGATCCAGTACTTC.

A remark on this clonotype: In this CDR3 the conserved last residue, phenylalanine or tryptophan, is missing, so a read error is likely. This rearrangement joins TRBV6-6 to TRBJ2-5; 7 positions agree with TRBD2. V lost 8 bases, J lost 4 bases, and 10 bases stayed unmatched. CDR3 size: 14 residues. CDR1 is MNHNY, CDR2 SVGAGI, per germline (reference sequence). CDR3 DNA sequence: TGTGCCAGCGGCTCGGGGGGAAGGGGAGAGACCCAGTACCTC. Translated: CASGSGGRGETQYL.

This clonotype was seen just once. The J gene is TRBJ1-2, the V gene TRBV11-1, with unresolved D. V was cut by 3 bases and J by 12 bases, with 17 bases left in between. The CDR3 consists of 13 residues. Germline CDR1 and CDR2: SGHAT and FQDESV (reference sequence). CDR3 nucleotides: TGTGCCAGCAGCTTCGGAGGGAACTATGACCACACCTTC. Protein: CASSFGGNYDHTF.

The chain carries TRBV11-2 and TRBJ1-3, with D perhaps matching TRBD1 (6 bases). CDR1 SGHAT and CDR2 FQNNGV come from the germline V gene. The CDR3 sequence is 15 residues long. With 5 bases removed from V and 10 bases from J, the gap between germline ends came to 21 bases. CDR3 protein: CASSALGAKGSTIYF. The CDR3 nucleotides are TGTGCCAGCAGCGCCCTGGGGGCAAAGGGAAGTACCATATATTTT. Full variable domain (missing parts from reference TRBV11-2 and TRBJ1-3): EAGVAQSPRYKIIEKRQSVAFWCNPISGHATLYWYQQILGQGPKLLIQFQNNGVVDDSQLPKDRFSAERLKGVDSTLKIQPAKLEDSAVYLCASSALGAKGSTIYFGEGSWLTVV.

Only one count was recorded for this clonotype. The rearrangement links TRBV7-8 to TRBJ1-5; D is undetermined. The CDR3 is 18 amino acids. V lost 1 base to trimming and J lost 6 bases, with 22 bases between them. Germline lookup yields CDR1 SGHVS and CDR2 FQNEAQ. The chain's CDR3 is CASSLEYVGIVGSQPQHF. The CDR3 bases are TGTGCCAGCAGCTTAGAGTACGTCGGGATAGTCGGCAGTCAGCCCCAGCATTTT.

This chain joins TRBV20-1 and TRBJ1-2; D is perhaps TRBD1 (6 bases). Germline CDR1 DFQATT, CDR2 SNEGSKA (reference sequence). Trimming stripped 7 bases from V and 8 bases from J, with 17 bases between. CDR3 size: 12 residues. CDR3 sequence: CSDKEGGEGYTF. The DNA for the CDR3 is TGCAGTGATAAGGAAGGGGGGGAGGGCTACACCTTC.

The chain employs TRBV6-5 and TRBJ2-5; perhaps D is TRBD1 or TRBD2 (5 bases each). In germline, CDR1 is MNHEY, CDR2 SVGAGI. The CDR3 covers 14 residues. V lost 5 bases to trimming and J lost 7 bases, with 17 bases between them. The CDR3 region is CASSDVGTTGTQYF. CDR3 nucleotides: TGTGCCAGCAGTGATGTCGGGACCACGGGGACCCAGTACTTC.

To note about this clonotype: A much larger clonotype is one base distant, so this may be a read error. The chain carries TRBV12-3 or TRBV12-4 and TRBJ2-2, with TRBD2 matching 11 bases. The CDR3 runs 15 residues. V shed 10 bases, J shed 1 base, and the junction held 5 bases outside the gene matches. The CDR3 nucleotides are TGTGCCAACAGCCTAGCGGGGGGGAACACCGGGGAGCTGTTTTTT. Protein: CANSLAGGNTGELFF.

This chain uses TRBV11-1 with TRBJ2-7, with TRBD1 matching 9 bases. The CDR3 is made up of 16 amino acids. The V segment lost 7 bases and the J segment 1 base; nucleotides outside the gene matches: 11. Germline V gives CDR1 SGHAT, CDR2 FQDESV (reference sequence). CDR3 protein: CASNFSGQGISYEQYF. Written as DNA, the CDR3 is TGTGCCAGCAACTTTTCCGGACAGGGGATATCCTACGAGCAGTACTTC.

Comment on this clonotype: A much larger clonotype is one base distant, so this may be a read error. This chain uses TRBV4-2 with TRBJ1-6, with D uncertain. Trimming removed 1 base from V and 7 bases from J, with 5 bases in between. From germline, CDR1 is LGHNA and CDR2 YNFKEQ. The CDR3 extends over 13 amino acids. The CDR3 sequence: CASSQVSNSPLHF. The DNA for the CDR3 is TGTGCCAGCAGCCAAGTCTCAAATTCACCCCTCCACTTT.

A note on this clonotype: A read error is possible here, since a much larger clone lies one base away. The chain uses TRBV4-3 and TRBJ2-5; the D call may be TRBD1 or TRBD2 (5 bases each). In germline, CDR1 is LGHNA, CDR2 YSLEER. The CDR3 is 14 residues long. CDR3 loop: CASSQEAQGETQCF. In nucleotides, the CDR3 is TGCGCCAGCAGCCAAGAAGCCCAGGGAGAGACCCAGTGCTTC.

As to this clonotype: The germline gene is not matched at one end of the junction; a read error may be the cause. The J gene is TRBJ2-3, the V gene TRBV11-3, with unresolved D. CDR3 length: 14 amino acids. Germline CDR1 is SGHNT and CDR2 is YENEEA. The CDR3 region has the DNA TGTGCCAGCAGCTTAGGGCTGAGGACCTATACTCAGTATTTT. Its translation: CASSLGLRTYTQYF. Combining the CDR3 with reference TRBV11-3 and TRBJ2-3 gives the whole variable domain EAGVVQSPRYKIIEKKQPVAFWCNPISGHNTLYWYLQNLGQGPELLIRYENEEAVDDSQLPKDRFSAERLKGVDSTLKIQPAELGDSAVYLCASSLGLRTYTQYFGPGTRLTVL.

Note on this clonotype: The germline gene is not matched at one end of the junction; a read error may be the cause. V usage is TRBV10-1 and J usage is TRBJ2-5; TRBD2 matches 8 bases. Germline V lookup: CDR1 WNHNN, CDR2 SYGVQD (reference sequence). The CDR3 has 16 amino acids. The CDR3 sequence is CASSESLAGRKETQYF. The CDR3, as DNA: TGCGCCAGCAGTGAGAGTCTAGCGGGCCGCAAAGAGACCCAGTATTTC.